These T cell receptor beta chains were read from a single sample in a study of beta chain features in type 1 diabetes. Assay used: immunoSEQ multiplex PCR; TCRdb lists only in-frame clones, some missing. There are fewer than 900,000 clones in the sample; roughly 15% occur only once, and around 0.02% lies in the top ten. Sequencing used naive CD4+ T cells from blood. The receptors were sampled from a woman between 18 and 29 years old in good health. Each CDR3 is given with its conserved first and last residue. Each record gives: D gene, J gene, clone size, V gene, CDR3 DNA, CDR3 protein. D genes are given only for firm matches. Size values are once, few and many counts, or a class for expanded clones, and some rows have none.

D gene: TRBD2; J gene: TRBJ2-5; clone size: few; V gene: TRBV2; CDR3 DNA: TGTGCCAGCAGCCAGACTAGCGGGAGGGGGCAAGAGACCCAGTACTTC; CDR3 protein: CASSQTSGRGQETQYF
D gene: -; J gene: TRBJ1-4; clone size: few; V gene: TRBV6-5; CDR3 DNA: TGTGCCAGCAGTCCTGGACGTTGGGAAAAACTGTTTTTT; CDR3 protein: CASSPGRWEKLFF
D gene: -; J gene: TRBJ2-7; clone size: -; V gene: TRBV10-3; CDR3 DNA: TGTGCCATCAGTTCGGCCCGCGAGCAGTACTTC; CDR3 protein: CAISSAREQYF
D gene: -; J gene: TRBJ1-1; clone size: few; V gene: TRBV7-9; CDR3 DNA: TGTGCCAGCCAATTGAGGGGTGCTGGAAACACTGAAGCTTTCTTT; CDR3 protein: CASQLRGAGNTEAFF
D gene: -; J gene: TRBJ2-7; clone size: -; V gene: TRBV5-1; CDR3 DNA: TGCGCCAGCAGCTTGGGTCAGGGCGACGAGCAGTACTTC; CDR3 protein: CASSLGQGDEQYF
D gene: -; J gene: TRBJ2-5; clone size: few; V gene: TRBV12-2; CDR3 DNA: TGTGCAAGTCGCCGTCCCGGGACTAGCGGGAGTCCGGAGACCCAGTACTTC; CDR3 protein: CASRRPGTSGSPETQYF
D gene: TRBD2; J gene: TRBJ2-1; clone size: few; V gene: TRBV6-1; CDR3 DNA: TGTGCCAGCAGACCGCGCGGGGGAAACAATGAGCAGTTCTTC; CDR3 protein: CASRPRGGNNEQFF
D gene: TRBD2; J gene: TRBJ2-3; clone size: few; V gene: TRBV4-2; CDR3 DNA: TGTGCCAGCAGCCAAGAGCCCGCGGGAGGGTCCGATACGCAGTATTTT; CDR3 protein: CASSQEPAGGSDTQYF
D gene: TRBD1; J gene: TRBJ2-7; clone size: -; V gene: TRBV5-4; CDR3 DNA: TGTGCCAGCAGCCTACCGGGACAGGGCGAGCAGTACTTC; CDR3 protein: CASSLPGQGEQYF
D gene: TRBD2; J gene: TRBJ2-3; clone size: few; V gene: TRBV10-3; CDR3 DNA: TGTGCCATCAGTGCTTCCGGGACTAGAGTGGGTACGCAGTATTTT; CDR3 protein: CAISASGTRVGTQYF
D gene: -; J gene: TRBJ2-5; clone size: -; V gene: TRBV12-5; CDR3 DNA: TGTGCTAGTGGTTTGGAGGCGGAAGAGACCCAGTACTTC; CDR3 protein: CASGLEAEETQYF
D gene: -; J gene: TRBJ2-3; clone size: -; V gene: TRBV29-1; CDR3 DNA: TGCAGCGTCCCGAGGGGTGGATACACAGATACGCAGTATTTT; CDR3 protein: CSVPRGGYTDTQYF
D gene: -; J gene: TRBJ1-4; clone size: -; V gene: TRBV28; CDR3 DNA: TGTGCCAGCGGCCTAAATGAAAAACTGTTTTTT; CDR3 protein: CASGLNEKLFF
D gene: -; J gene: TRBJ1-5; clone size: few; V gene: TRBV19; CDR3 DNA: TGTGCCAGTAGTACCCGTGACAAGGGCGATCAGCCCCAGCATTTT; CDR3 protein: CASSTRDKGDQPQHF
D gene: -; J gene: TRBJ2-3; clone size: few; V gene: TRBV5-4; CDR3 DNA: TGTGCCAGCAGCCCGGGACTCCGACGTGACACAGATACGCAGTATTTT; CDR3 protein: CASSPGLRRDTDTQYF
D gene: -; J gene: TRBJ2-4; clone size: -; V gene: TRBV28; CDR3 DNA: TGTGCCAGCAGTCCGGGTCAGTCGGGCATTCAGTACTTC; CDR3 protein: CASSPGQSGIQYF
D gene: TRBD1; J gene: TRBJ2-1; clone size: few; V gene: TRBV5-1; CDR3 DNA: TGCGCCAGCAGCTTTGGACAGGGGCCCTACAATGAGCAGTTCTTC; CDR3 protein: CASSFGQGPYNEQFF
D gene: TRBD1; J gene: TRBJ1-1; clone size: -; V gene: TRBV4-2; CDR3 DNA: TGTGCCAGCACCTCGGGACAGGGGAAAACTGAAGCTTTCTTT; CDR3 protein: CASTSGQGKTEAFF
D gene: TRBD2; J gene: TRBJ2-1; clone size: few; V gene: TRBV28; CDR3 DNA: TGTGCCAGCAGTTTAGCGGGAGGTCGAACTGAGCAGTTCTTC; CDR3 protein: CASSLAGGRTEQFF
D gene: -; J gene: TRBJ2-1; clone size: few; V gene: TRBV7-3; CDR3 DNA: TGTGCCAGCAGCCCGGGACTCTCCACTGAGCAGTTCTTC; CDR3 protein: CASSPGLSTEQFF
D gene: -; J gene: TRBJ1-5; clone size: few; V gene: TRBV2; CDR3 DNA: TGTGCCAGCAGCGGCTGGACAAGTAATCAGCCCCAGCATTTT; CDR3 protein: CASSGWTSNQPQHF
D gene: -; J gene: TRBJ2-7; clone size: few; V gene: TRBV28; CDR3 DNA: TGTGCCAGCAGTTTATCCCCAGGGTCTCCCTACGAGCAGTACTTC; CDR3 protein: CASSLSPGSPYEQYF
D gene: -; J gene: TRBJ2-1; clone size: -; V gene: TRBV6-1; CDR3 DNA: TGTGCCAGCAGTGAGCTTAGCTTCGGGAAAAATGAGCAGTTCTTC; CDR3 protein: CASSELSFGKNEQFF
D gene: -; J gene: TRBJ2-1; clone size: few; V gene: TRBV29-1; CDR3 DNA: TGCAGCGCCCGAGCCCAACAGGGCCTAGCCCGAAAGAGTGAGCAGTTCTTC; CDR3 protein: CSARAQQGLARKSEQFF
D gene: -; J gene: TRBJ2-3; clone size: -; V gene: TRBV7-9; CDR3 DNA: TGTGCCAGCAGCGCCCGCCGGGGGACAGAGCTCACAGATACGCAGTATTTT; CDR3 protein: CASSARRGTELTDTQYF
D gene: TRBD2; J gene: TRBJ2-2; clone size: few; V gene: TRBV28; CDR3 DNA: TGTGCCAGCAGTTTAGAAGCGGGGTTCGGGGAGCTGTTTTTT; CDR3 protein: CASSLEAGFGELFF
D gene: -; J gene: TRBJ2-5; clone size: -; V gene: TRBV5-1; CDR3 DNA: TGCGCCAGCAGCCGAGACTACCAAGAGACCCAGTACTTC; CDR3 protein: CASSRDYQETQYF
D gene: -; J gene: TRBJ2-3; clone size: -; V gene: TRBV11-1; CDR3 DNA: TGTGCCAGCAGCTTAGATGGCGGAGGAGATACGCAGTATTTT; CDR3 protein: CASSLDGGGDTQYF
D gene: TRBD2; J gene: TRBJ2-1; clone size: -; V gene: TRBV28; CDR3 DNA: TGTGCCAGCACCTCAGGGGCTAGCGGGGAGAATGAGCAGTTCTTC; CDR3 protein: CASTSGASGENEQFF
D gene: -; J gene: TRBJ2-7; clone size: -; V gene: TRBV2; CDR3 DNA: -; CDR3 protein: CASILAGGYEQYF
D gene: TRBD2; J gene: TRBJ2-5; clone size: few; V gene: TRBV25-1; CDR3 DNA: TGTGCCAGCAGCGGACTAGCGGGAAGGCTGGAGACCCAGTACTTC; CDR3 protein: CASSGLAGRLETQYF
D gene: TRBD2; J gene: TRBJ2-3; clone size: few; V gene: TRBV11-1; CDR3 DNA: TGTGCCAGCAGCACCTTAGCGGGAGTCGGCACAGATACGCAGTATTTT; CDR3 protein: CASSTLAGVGTDTQYF
D gene: -; J gene: TRBJ1-5; clone size: few; V gene: TRBV28; CDR3 DNA: TGTGCCAGCAGTTTAGCAGGGCTCGTGGATCAGCCCCAGCATTTT; CDR3 protein: CASSLAGLVDQPQHF
D gene: -; J gene: TRBJ2-1; clone size: -; V gene: TRBV20-1; CDR3 DNA: TGCAGTGCTAGGACGTACAATGAGCAGTTCTTC; CDR3 protein: CSARTYNEQFF
D gene: -; J gene: TRBJ2-3; clone size: -; V gene: TRBV21-1; CDR3 DNA: TGTGCCAGCAGCAAAGGAAGCGAAAGCGGGAGGGCCATGGATACGCAGTATTTT; CDR3 protein: CASSKGSESGRAMDTQYF
D gene: -; J gene: TRBJ2-7; clone size: -; V gene: TRBV5-1; CDR3 DNA: TGCGCCAGCAGCCGGGACCCCTCCTACGAGCAGTACTTC; CDR3 protein: CASSRDPSYEQYF
D gene: TRBD2; J gene: TRBJ2-1; clone size: few; V gene: TRBV19; CDR3 DNA: TGTGCCAGTAGTAGATGGGACGCGGGGAGCGGGAACCCGAATGAGCAGTTCTTC; CDR3 protein: CASSRWDAGSGNPNEQFF
D gene: TRBD1; J gene: TRBJ2-7; clone size: few; V gene: TRBV29-1; CDR3 DNA: TGCAGCGTTCGACAGGGGGCCTACGAGCAGTACTTC; CDR3 protein: CSVRQGAYEQYF
D gene: TRBD1; J gene: TRBJ2-5; clone size: few; V gene: TRBV7-9; CDR3 DNA: TGTGCCAGCAGCTTGTGGACAGGGCCCAGCCAAGAGACCCAGTACTTC; CDR3 protein: CASSLWTGPSQETQYF
D gene: TRBD1; J gene: TRBJ1-2; clone size: few; V gene: TRBV7-2; CDR3 DNA: TGTGCCAGCTCCGACAGGGGGTTCTATGGCTACACCTTC; CDR3 protein: CASSDRGFYGYTF
D gene: -; J gene: TRBJ2-7; clone size: -; V gene: TRBV4-2; CDR3 DNA: TGTGCCAGCAGCCAAGATCACAGGGTTGGCCACGAGCAGTACTTC; CDR3 protein: CASSQDHRVGHEQYF
D gene: TRBD2; J gene: TRBJ2-5; clone size: -; V gene: TRBV6-5; CDR3 DNA: TGTGCCAGCAGTTCGGGACTAGCGGCGGAGACCCAGTACTTC; CDR3 protein: CASSSGLAAETQYF
D gene: -; J gene: TRBJ2-2; clone size: few; V gene: TRBV7-9; CDR3 DNA: TGTGCCAGCAGCCTAGGACGAGGGGCCACCGGGGAGCTGTTTTTT; CDR3 protein: CASSLGRGATGELFF
D gene: -; J gene: TRBJ1-4; clone size: few; V gene: TRBV4-2; CDR3 DNA: TGTGCCAGCAGCCAAGATCTCCGGGGTTCTGAAAAACTGTTTTTT; CDR3 protein: CASSQDLRGSEKLFF
D gene: -; J gene: TRBJ2-7; clone size: -; V gene: TRBV11-2; CDR3 DNA: TGTGCCAGCAGCTTCAGTAGGACCTCCTACGAGCAGTACTTC; CDR3 protein: CASSFSRTSYEQYF
D gene: -; J gene: TRBJ1-2; clone size: few; V gene: TRBV4-3; CDR3 DNA: TGCGCCAGCAGCCAAACCTCCGGGGCGGCGGATGGCTACACCTTC; CDR3 protein: CASSQTSGAADGYTF
D gene: -; J gene: TRBJ2-4; clone size: few; V gene: TRBV28; CDR3 DNA: TGTGCCACATGCGAGGTAGCCAAAAACATTCAGTACTTC; CDR3 protein: CATCEVAKNIQYF
D gene: -; J gene: TRBJ2-7; clone size: few; V gene: TRBV10-3; CDR3 DNA: TGTGCCATCGCGCCGAACTCCTACGAGCAGTACTTC; CDR3 protein: CAIAPNSYEQYF
D gene: -; J gene: TRBJ2-1; clone size: few; V gene: TRBV28; CDR3 DNA: TGTGCCAGCAGACCGCCTGCAGGGACAAGCTCCTACAATGAGCAGTTCTTC; CDR3 protein: CASRPPAGTSSYNEQFF
D gene: -; J gene: TRBJ2-7; clone size: -; V gene: TRBV7-9; CDR3 DNA: TGTGCCAGCAGCCCTACCCTAAGTGGAGGACTCAACAAGTACTTC; CDR3 protein: CASSPTLSGGLNKYF
D gene: TRBD1; J gene: TRBJ1-2; clone size: -; V gene: TRBV19; CDR3 DNA: TGTGCCAGTAGTAGAGAATGGGGACAGAATCGTGGCTACACCTTC; CDR3 protein: CASSREWGQNRGYTF
D gene: -; J gene: TRBJ2-1; clone size: few; V gene: TRBV18; CDR3 DNA: TGTGCCAGCTCACCATTTGAACTAGGAGTCGACAATGAGCAGTTCTTC; CDR3 protein: CASSPFELGVDNEQFF
D gene: -; J gene: TRBJ2-2; clone size: few; V gene: TRBV28; CDR3 DNA: TGTGCCAGCACTCGTCAGGGAACAAACACCGGGGAGCTGTTTTTT; CDR3 protein: CASTRQGTNTGELFF
D gene: TRBD1; J gene: TRBJ1-3; clone size: -; V gene: TRBV18; CDR3 DNA: TGTGCCAGCTCACCGTCCGCGACAGGGGGCTCTGGAAACACCATATATTTT; CDR3 protein: CASSPSATGGSGNTIYF
D gene: -; J gene: TRBJ2-1; clone size: -; V gene: TRBV21-1; CDR3 DNA: TGTGCCAGCAATGATTGGCGGGTCCGGGACAATGAGCAGTTCTTC; CDR3 protein: CASNDWRVRDNEQFF
D gene: TRBD2; J gene: TRBJ2-2; clone size: few; V gene: TRBV18; CDR3 DNA: TGTGCCAGCTCACCGTTGCCTAGCGGGCTTAACACCGGGGAGCTGTTTTTT; CDR3 protein: CASSPLPSGLNTGELFF
D gene: TRBD2; J gene: TRBJ2-5; clone size: -; V gene: TRBV27; CDR3 DNA: TGTGCCAGCAGTTTTTGGACTAGCGGTGTCGAGACCCAGTACTTC; CDR3 protein: CASSFWTSGVETQYF
D gene: -; J gene: TRBJ2-7; clone size: -; V gene: TRBV7-9; CDR3 DNA: TGTGCCAGCAGCCCATTCTTAGGACTTCGTTCGACCTACGAGCAGTACTTC; CDR3 protein: CASSPFLGLRSTYEQYF
D gene: -; J gene: TRBJ1-2; clone size: few; V gene: TRBV7-2; CDR3 DNA: TGTGCCAGCAGCTTAGTTCGGGGGGACTATGGCTACACCTTC; CDR3 protein: CASSLVRGDYGYTF